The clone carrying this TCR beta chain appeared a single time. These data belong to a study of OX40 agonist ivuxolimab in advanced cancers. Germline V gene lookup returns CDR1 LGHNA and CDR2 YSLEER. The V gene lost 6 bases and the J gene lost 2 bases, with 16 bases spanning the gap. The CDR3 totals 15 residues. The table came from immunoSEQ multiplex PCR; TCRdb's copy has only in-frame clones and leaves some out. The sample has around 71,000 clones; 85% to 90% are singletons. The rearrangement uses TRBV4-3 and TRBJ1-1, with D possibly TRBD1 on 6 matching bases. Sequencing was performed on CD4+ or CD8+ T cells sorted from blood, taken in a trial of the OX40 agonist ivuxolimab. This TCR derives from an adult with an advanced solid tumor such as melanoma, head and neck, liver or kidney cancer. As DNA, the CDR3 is TGCGCCAGCAGTCTCCGGGGGGCGGGAAACACTGAAGCTTTCTTT. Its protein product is CASSLRGAGNTEAFF.